Listed below are T cell receptor beta chains from one sample, sequenced in a study of cytomegalovirus exposure and HLA in healthy donors. Sequencing was performed with immunoSEQ multiplex PCR; in TCRdb, only in-frame clones are kept and a portion is missing. The table shows 130,000 or so clones, with 66% occurring only once. The sequenced material came from PBMCs. These receptors all come from a woman aged 60-70 years in good health and CMV-seronegative. CDR3s include the opening cysteine and the closing phenylalanine or tryptophan.

v_gene	j_gene	CDR3aa
TRBV7-8	TRBJ1-2	CASSLTGMVGYTF
TRBV7-9	TRBJ1-3	CASSARRHSGNTIYF
TRBV5-1	TRBJ2-7	CASSLEDRLYEQYF
TRBV6-1	TRBJ2-1	CASSEGGSSYNEQFF
TRBV10-2	TRBJ2-6	CASISGLGAGANVLTF
TRBV28	TRBJ2-7	CASSSDPGQGSF
TRBV7-3	TRBJ1-4	CASSLTTGIVEKLFF
TRBV9	TRBJ2-7	CASSVQAGGPHEQYF
TRBV6-5	TRBJ1-2	CASGKSGGSGYGYTF
TRBV14	TRBJ2-1	CASSQDSQSYNEQFF
TRBV29-1	TRBJ2-3	CSALLSSTDTQYF
TRBV5-1	TRBJ2-3	CASSSDGQDTDTQYF
TRBV7-2	TRBJ1-2	CASSRTNYGYTF
TRBV5-5	TRBJ2-7	CASSLGTGIAYEQYF
TRBV29-1	TRBJ1-4	CSVATSTNEKLFF
TRBV29-1	TRBJ2-1	CSGELTREGEQFF
TRBV2	TRBJ1-4	CASGRTTAGEKLFF
TRBV7-3	TRBJ2-1	CASSLTGILAGVKVDEQFF
TRBV6-5	TRBJ2-5	CASSYKSSGHQETQYF
TRBV5-4	TRBJ2-1	CASSHAGGGNEQFF
TRBV7-9	TRBJ2-1	CASSFGQGVGNEQFF
TRBV7-2	TRBJ2-3	CASRRLAGGTDTQYF
TRBV2	TRBJ2-7	CASSEVVRGEQYF
TRBV7-2	TRBJ1-4	CASSLGARGQEKLFF
TRBV27	TRBJ2-7	CASSLFQTQVSSYEQYF
TRBV7-3	TRBJ2-1	CASSTSGSAYNEQFF
TRBV6-5	TRBJ1-5	CASSYTRDSNQPQHF
TRBV6-5	TRBJ1-2	CASRTTWSNYGYTF
TRBV7-3	TRBJ1-1	CASSLRQGFEAFF
TRBV6-4	TRBJ2-7	CASSPRTGRREAYEQYF
TRBV7-2	TRBJ2-7	CASSLGYDIPGEQYF
TRBV10-1	TRBJ2-7	CASRAGTGREEYEQYF
TRBV9	TRBJ2-3	CASSVVGGFSTDTQYF
TRBV7-2	TRBJ2-6	CASSRTGTGAGANVLTF
TRBV21-1	TRBJ1-2	CASSKPFSGYGYTF
TRBV19	TRBJ2-2	CASRTSGTGELFF
TRBV6-1	TRBJ1-5	CASSEEGAGGEPQHF
TRBV28	TRBJ1-5	CASSGRATQHF
TRBV5-1	TRBJ1-2	CASSPDARAGGYTF
TRBV7-8	TRBJ1-2	CASSLRQGAGLNYGYTF
TRBV19	TRBJ2-4	CASSARVTGERQYF
TRBV5-5	TRBJ2-2	CASSLAGGPGTGELFF
TRBV2	TRBJ1-1	CASSSDRVRTEAFF
TRBV9	TRBJ2-1	CASSVTGTSGGRNNEQFF
TRBV2	TRBJ2-7	CASSSNDLREQYF
TRBV23-1	TRBJ1-6	CASRRCDQEGLGSPLHF
TRBV5-1	TRBJ2-7	CASSLGSETRYEQYF
TRBV19	TRBJ2-3	CASNIGVSADTQYF
TRBV19	TRBJ1-2	CASGSGQATFYGYTF
TRBV6-1	TRBJ2-1	CASSDHREQFF
TRBV18	TRBJ2-5	CASSPTGQETQYF
TRBV10-3	TRBJ2-7	CAISGGDRANEQYF
TRBV5-4	TRBJ2-5	CASSASGGGLETQYF
TRBV5-6	TRBJ2-1	CASRREGPSNEQFF
TRBV7-2	TRBJ2-5	CASSLDPGIRTQYF